This record covers a single TCR beta chain. The data were produced by immunoSEQ multiplex PCR, yet TCRdb's version contains in-frame clones alone and is incomplete. The sample contains 120,000 to 150,000 clones, roughly 94% of which appear only once. This entry comes from a study of control samples from healthy donors and cancer patients. V was trimmed by 3 bases and J by 8 bases, leaving 7 bases between them. The CDR3 extends over 11 amino acids. Germline assignment: CDR1 MDHEN and CDR2 SYDVKM. The sample consisted of blood. The rearrangement uses TRBV28 and TRBJ1-2; D not resolved. The sequence derives from a man between 40 and 49 years old in good health. Here the CDR3 DNA reads TGTGCCAGCAGTTTTAGGGCGGGCTACACCTTC. Protein product: CASSFRAGYTF.